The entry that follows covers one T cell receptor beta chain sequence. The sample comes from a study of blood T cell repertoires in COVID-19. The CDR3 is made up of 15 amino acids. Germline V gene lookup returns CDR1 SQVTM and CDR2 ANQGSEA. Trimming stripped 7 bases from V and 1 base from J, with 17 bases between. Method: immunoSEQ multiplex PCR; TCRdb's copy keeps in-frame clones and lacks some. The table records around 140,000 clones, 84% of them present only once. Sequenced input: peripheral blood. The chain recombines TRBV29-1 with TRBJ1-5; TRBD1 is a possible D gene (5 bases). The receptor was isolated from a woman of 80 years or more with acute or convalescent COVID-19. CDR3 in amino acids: CSAGRQGRSNQPQHF. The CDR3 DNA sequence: TGCAGCGCCGGGAGGCAGGGAAGAAGCAATCAGCCCCAGCATTTT.